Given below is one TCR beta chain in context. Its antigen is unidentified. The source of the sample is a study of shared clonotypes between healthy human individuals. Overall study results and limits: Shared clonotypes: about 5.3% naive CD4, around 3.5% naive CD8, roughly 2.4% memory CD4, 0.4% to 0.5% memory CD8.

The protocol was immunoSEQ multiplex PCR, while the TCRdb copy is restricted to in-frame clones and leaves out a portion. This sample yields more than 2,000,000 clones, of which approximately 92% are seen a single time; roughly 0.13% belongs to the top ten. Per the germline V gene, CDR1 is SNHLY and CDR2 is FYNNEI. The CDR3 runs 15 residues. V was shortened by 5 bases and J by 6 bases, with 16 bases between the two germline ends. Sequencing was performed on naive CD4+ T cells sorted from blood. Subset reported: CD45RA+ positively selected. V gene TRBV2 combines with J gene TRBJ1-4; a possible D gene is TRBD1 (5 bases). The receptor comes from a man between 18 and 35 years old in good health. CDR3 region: CASSTWGGMDEKLFF. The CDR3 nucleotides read TGTGCCAGCAGTACTTGGGGGGGTATGGATGAAAAACTGTTTTTT.